The 13 T cell receptor beta chains below all came from one sample that was sequenced in a study of blood T cell repertoires in COVID-19 (dated by TCRdb to the early 2020s). The library was obtained by the immunoSEQ multiplex PCR assay. Held by TCRdb, this immuneACCESS table contains in-frame sequences only and omits some clones. Under half of the omission traces to an unresolved V gene where checked; the cause of the rest is unknown. For this sample there are about 140,000 clones; over 70% appear just once. The top ten clones comprise more than 1.5% of the sample. Sequencing was carried out using peripheral blood. Every receptor here comes from an older woman with acute or convalescent COVID-19.

This sequence joins TRBV28 and TRBJ1-1, with D tentatively TRBD1 (5 bases). This CDR3 has 15 residues. Germline V gives CDR1 MDHEN, CDR2 SYDVKM. The germline V and J ends were trimmed by 3 bases and 0 bases, with 11 bases remaining between them. Here the CDR3 DNA reads TGTGCCAGCAGTTTTGGGGCGTTAATGAACACTGAAGCTTTCTTT. Its translation is CASSFGALMNTEAFF.

The chain links TRBV9 to TRBJ1-2; no firm D call. V was shortened by 7 bases and J by 3 bases, with 7 bases between the two germline ends. CDR1 is SGDLS, CDR2 YYNGEE, per germline. The CDR3 has 11 amino acids. DNA for the CDR3: TGTGCCAGCGGCCCAGACTATGGCTACACCTTC. It is translated as CASGPDYGYTF. The variable domain in full, with the rest retrieved from reference TRBV9 and TRBJ1-2, is DSGVTQTPKHLITATGQRVTLRCSPRSGDLSVYWYQQSLDQGLQFLIQYYNGEERAKGNILERFSAQQFPDLHSELNLSSLELGDSALYFCASGPDYGYTFGSGTRLTVV.

The CDR3 bases are TGTGCCAGCAGGACAGGCCCCGCCGGCTACACCTTC. Amino acids: CASRTGPAGYTF. This chain uses TRBV27 with TRBJ1-2, with D perhaps matching TRBD1 (6 bases). Trimming left V 6 bases short and J 8 bases short, with 13 bases between. The germline V gene has CDR1 MNHEY and CDR2 SMNVEV (reference sequence). The CDR3 has 12 residues.

The gene calls are TRBV6-1 and TRBJ1-1; D is perhaps TRBD1 (5 bases). Germline CDR1 is MNHNS and CDR2 is SASEGT. This CDR3 spans 16 amino acids. Deletions cut 3 bases from V and 8 bases from J, with 22 bases between. CDR3 DNA: TGTGCCAGCAGTGAGAACAGTTGGGGGGAGGAGTTGGAAGCTTTCTTT. It codes for CASSENSWGEELEAFF.

The chain recombines TRBV27 with TRBJ2-2; 12 bases agree with TRBD2. The V gene's germline CDR1 is MNHEY and CDR2 SMNVEV (reference sequence). Trimming at V came to 6 bases and at J to 0 bases, leaving 11 bases not matched to a gene. The CDR3 totals 19 residues. In DNA form, the CDR3 reads TGTGCCAGCAGGACTAGGGAACTAGCGGGAGGTACGAACACCGGGGAGCTGTTTTTT. Translating it yields CASRTRELAGGTNTGELFF.

The V call is TRBV5-6, the J call TRBJ1-3, with D possibly being TRBD1 (6 bases). Trimming cost V 2 bases and J 7 bases, with 7 bases left between them. Germline V gene sequence: CDR1 SGHDT, CDR2 YYEEEE. CDR3 length: 12 residues. CDR3 nucleotides: TGTGCCAGCAGCTTAAGGGGGAACACCATATATTTT. Its protein is CASSLRGNTIYF. The variable domain in full, with the rest retrieved from reference TRBV5-6 and TRBJ1-3, is DAGVTQSPTHLIKTRGQQVTLRCSPKSGHDTVSWYQQALGQGPQFIFQYYEEEERQRGNFPDRFSGHQFPNYSSELNVNALLLGDSALYLCASSLRGNTIYFGEGSWLTVV.

The chain uses TRBV7-2 and TRBJ2-3, with TRBD2 identical over 8 bases. Germline assignment: CDR1 SGHTA and CDR2 FQGNSA. This CDR3 contains 15 residues. The V gene end was trimmed by 5 bases and the J gene end by 2 bases; junction bases not matched to a gene: 6. The CDR3 DNA reads TGTGCCAGCAGCCCCGGGACTAGGCTCACAGATACGCAGTATTTT. It translates to CASSPGTRLTDTQYF.

The chain employs TRBV5-1 and TRBJ2-1; TRBD2 aligns across 8 bases. CDR3 length: 15 amino acids. J lost 3 bases, V lost 2 bases, and 4 bases had no gene match. Per germline, CDR1 SGHRS and CDR2 YFSETQ. The DNA for the CDR3 is TGCGCCAGCAGCTTCCTAGCGGGCATCTACAATGAGCAGTTCTTC. Its translation is CASSFLAGIYNEQFF.

This chain connects TRBV10-2 to TRBJ2-3, with TRBD2 matching over 7 bases. Germline V gene data show CDR1 as WSHSY and CDR2 as SAAADI. The CDR3 spans 14 residues. V shed 3 bases, J shed 6 bases, and the junction held 6 bases outside the gene matches. The CDR3 sequence: CASSEEKRGDTQYF. The DNA of the CDR3 is TGCGCCAGCAGTGAAGAAAAGCGGGGCGATACGCAGTATTTT.

This chain joins TRBV9 and TRBJ1-2, with 11 bases aligning to TRBD1. This CDR3 region has 14 residues. Trimming cost V 6 bases and J 4 bases; bases outside gene matches: 5. CDR1 and CDR2 from the germline V gene are SGDLS and YYNGEE. CDR3 residues: CASTDRGQGYGYTF. In DNA form, the CDR3 reads TGTGCCAGCACGGACAGGGGGCAGGGCTATGGCTACACCTTC.

The V gene is TRBV6-5, the J gene TRBJ1-2; TRBD1 matches at 10 bases. The CDR3 consists of 11 residues. Germline V CDR1 and CDR2: MNHEY, SVGAGI. V lost 9 bases and J lost 9; bases outside the gene matches: 4. The CDR3 loop reads CASDRGLSYTF. The CDR3 DNA sequence: TGTGCCAGTGACAGGGGGCTTAGCTACACCTTC.

The chain employs TRBV28 and TRBJ2-1; 12 positions match TRBD2. Germline V gene lookup returns CDR1 MDHEN and CDR2 SYDVKM. J was trimmed by 4 bases and V by 4 bases; bases with no gene match: 5. The CDR3 is 16 amino acids. In DNA, the CDR3 is TGTGCCAGCAGTTCGGGACTAGCGGGTAGTTACAATGAGCAGTTCTTC. This translates into CASSSGLAGSYNEQFF.

The chain is built from TRBV7-3 and TRBJ2-1, with D perhaps TRBD1 (5 bases). The germline CDR1 and CDR2 sequences are SGHTA and FQGTGA. The CDR3 contains 14 residues. The ends were cut back, 3 bases at V and 8 bases at J, with 14 bases in the middle. CDR3 in amino acids: CASSLTIGHDEQFF. CDR3 coding DNA: TGTGCCAGCAGCTTGACAATAGGACATGATGAGCAGTTCTTC. The full variable domain, in which reference TRBV7-3 and TRBJ2-1 provide the parts outside the CDR3, is GAGVSQTPSNKVTEKGKYVELRCDPISGHTALYWYRQSLGQGPEFLIYFQGTGAADDSGLPNDRFFAVRPEGSVSTLKIQRTERGDSAVYLCASSLTIGHDEQFFGPGTRLTVL.